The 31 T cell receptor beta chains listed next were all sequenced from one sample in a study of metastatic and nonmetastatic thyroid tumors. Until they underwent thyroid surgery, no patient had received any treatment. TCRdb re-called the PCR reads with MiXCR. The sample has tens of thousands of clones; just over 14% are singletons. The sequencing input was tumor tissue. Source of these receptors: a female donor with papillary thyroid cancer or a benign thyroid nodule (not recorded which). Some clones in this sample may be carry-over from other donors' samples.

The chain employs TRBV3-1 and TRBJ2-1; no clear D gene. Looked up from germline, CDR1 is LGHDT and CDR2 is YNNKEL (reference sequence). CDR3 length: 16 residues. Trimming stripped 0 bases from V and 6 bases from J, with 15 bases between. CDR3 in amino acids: CASSQEGAPLSNEQFF. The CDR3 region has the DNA TGTGCCAGCAGCCAAGAGGGTGCCCCTCTGTCCAATGAGCAGTTCTTC.

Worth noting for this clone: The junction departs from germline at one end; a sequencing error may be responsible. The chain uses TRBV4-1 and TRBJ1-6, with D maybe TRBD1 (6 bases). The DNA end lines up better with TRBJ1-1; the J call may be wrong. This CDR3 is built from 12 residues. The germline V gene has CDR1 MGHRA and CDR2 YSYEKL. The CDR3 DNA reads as TGCGCCAACAGCCTTCCGGGACAAGAAGCTTTCTTT. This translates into CANSLPGQEAFF.

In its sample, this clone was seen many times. The CDR3 nucleotides are TGTGCCAGCAGCGTAGGCCCGGGAAGACAGTACGAGCAGTACTTC. Its protein is CASSVGPGRQYEQYF. The V and J genes are TRBV9 and TRBJ2-7; D could derive from TRBD1 or TRBD2 (5 bases each). V gave up 0 bases and J gave up 4 bases, with 14 bases separating them. The CDR3 runs 15 residues. Germline loops: CDR1 SGDLS, CDR2 YYNGEE.

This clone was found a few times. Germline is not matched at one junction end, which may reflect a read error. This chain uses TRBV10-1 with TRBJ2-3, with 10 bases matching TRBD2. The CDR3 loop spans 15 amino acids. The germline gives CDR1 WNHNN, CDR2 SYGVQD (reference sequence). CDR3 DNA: TGCGCCATCAGTCCGAGCGGGGGGGCTACAGATACGCAGTATTTT. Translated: CAISPSGGATDTQYF.

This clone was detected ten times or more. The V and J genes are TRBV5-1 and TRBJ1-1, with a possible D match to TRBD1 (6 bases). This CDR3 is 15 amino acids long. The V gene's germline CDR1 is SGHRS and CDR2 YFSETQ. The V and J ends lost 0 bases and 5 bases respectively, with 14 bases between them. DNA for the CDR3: TGCGCCAGCAGCTTGGCCAGGGGCTTGATGACTGAAGCTTTCTTT. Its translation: CASSLARGLMTEAFF.

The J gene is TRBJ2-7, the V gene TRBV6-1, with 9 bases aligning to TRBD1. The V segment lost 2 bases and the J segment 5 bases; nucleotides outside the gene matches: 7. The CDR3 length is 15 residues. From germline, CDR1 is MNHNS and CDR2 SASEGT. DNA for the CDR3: TGTGCCAGCAGTGAAAGGACAGGGGCTGTCAACGAGCAGTACTTC. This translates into CASSERTGAVNEQYF.

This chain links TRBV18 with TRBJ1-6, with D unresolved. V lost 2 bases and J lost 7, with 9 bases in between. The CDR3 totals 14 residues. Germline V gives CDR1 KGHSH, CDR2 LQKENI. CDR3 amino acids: CASSPGQRNSPLHF. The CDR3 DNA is TGTGCCAGCTCACCAGGGCAGAGGAATTCACCCCTCCACTTT.

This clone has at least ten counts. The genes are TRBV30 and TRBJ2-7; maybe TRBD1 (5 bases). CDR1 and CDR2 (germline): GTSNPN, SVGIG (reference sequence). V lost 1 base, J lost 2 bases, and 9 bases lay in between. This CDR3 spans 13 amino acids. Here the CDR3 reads CAWSAKGTYEQYF. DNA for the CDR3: TGTGCCTGGAGTGCAAAGGGGACCTACGAGCAGTACTTC.

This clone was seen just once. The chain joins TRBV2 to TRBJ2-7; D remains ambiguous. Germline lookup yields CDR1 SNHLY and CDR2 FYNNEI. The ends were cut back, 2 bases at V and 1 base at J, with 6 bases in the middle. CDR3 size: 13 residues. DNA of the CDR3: TGTGCCAGCAGTGAAACGGCTTCCTACGAGCAGTACTTC. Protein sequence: CASSETASYEQYF. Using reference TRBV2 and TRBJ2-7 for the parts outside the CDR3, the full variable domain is EPEVTQTPSHQVTQMGQEVILRCVPISNHLYFYWYRQILGQKVEFLVSFYNNEISEKSEIFDDQFSVERPDGSNFTLKIRSTKLEDSAMYFCASSETASYEQYFGPGTRLTVT.

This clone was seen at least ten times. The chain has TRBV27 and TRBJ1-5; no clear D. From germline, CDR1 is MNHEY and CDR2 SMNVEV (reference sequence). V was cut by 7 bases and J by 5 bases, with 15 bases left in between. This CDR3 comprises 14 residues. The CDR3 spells CASTPRPGYQPQHF. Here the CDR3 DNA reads TGTGCCAGCACCCCCCGTCCCGGTTATCAGCCCCAGCATTTT.

The chain's CDR3 is CASSLLSGSTDTQYF. The CDR3, as DNA: TGTGCCAGCAGTCTCCTTAGCGGGAGCACAGATACGCAGTATTTT. V and J are TRBV6-2 or TRBV6-3 and TRBJ2-3, with 7 bases that match TRBD2. The V segment lost 5 bases and the J segment 0 bases; nucleotides outside the gene matches: 5. The CDR3 has 15 amino acids. Germline CDR1 and CDR2: MNHEY and SVGEGT.

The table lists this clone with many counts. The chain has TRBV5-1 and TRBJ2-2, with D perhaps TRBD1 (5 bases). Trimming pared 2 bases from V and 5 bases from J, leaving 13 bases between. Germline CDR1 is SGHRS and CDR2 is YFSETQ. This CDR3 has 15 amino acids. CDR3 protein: CASSFARAGTGELFF. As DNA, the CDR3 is TGCGCCAGCAGCTTCGCCAGGGCAGGGACCGGGGAGCTGTTTTTT. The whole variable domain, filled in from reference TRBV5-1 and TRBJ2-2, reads KAGVTQTPRYLIKTRGQQVTLSCSPISGHRSVSWYQQTPGQGLQFLFEYFSETQRNKGNFPGRFSGRQFSNSRSEMNVSTLELGDSALYLCASSFARAGTGELFFGEGSRLTVL.

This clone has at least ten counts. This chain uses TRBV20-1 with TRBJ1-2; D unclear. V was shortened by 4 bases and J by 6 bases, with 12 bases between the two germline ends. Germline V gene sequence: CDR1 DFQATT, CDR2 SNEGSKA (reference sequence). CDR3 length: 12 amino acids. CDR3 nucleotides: TGCAGTGCTACCGACTACGACGATGGCTACACCTTC. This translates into CSATDYDDGYTF.

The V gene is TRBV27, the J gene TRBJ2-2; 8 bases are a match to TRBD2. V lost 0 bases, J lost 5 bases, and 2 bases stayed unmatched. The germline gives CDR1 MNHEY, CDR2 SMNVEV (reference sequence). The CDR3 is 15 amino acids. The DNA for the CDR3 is TGTGCCAGCAGTTTATCGGGCGGGGGGACCGGGGAGCTGTTTTTT. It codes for CASSLSGGGTGELFF.

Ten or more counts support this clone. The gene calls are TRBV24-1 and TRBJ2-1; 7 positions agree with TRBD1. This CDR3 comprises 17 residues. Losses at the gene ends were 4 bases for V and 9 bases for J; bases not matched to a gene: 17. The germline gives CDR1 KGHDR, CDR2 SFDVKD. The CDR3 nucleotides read TGTGCCACCAGTGACATTCGGGGCTGGGGGCCAGGGGGTGAGCAGTTCTTC. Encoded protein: CATSDIRGWGPGGEQFF.

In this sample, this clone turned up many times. CDR3 DNA sequence: TGTGCCAGCAGCCCCCAGGGAGGCGACAATGAGCAGTTCTTC. Encoded protein: CASSPQGGDNEQFF. V is TRBV7-3 and J is TRBJ2-1, with D tentatively TRBD2 (6 bases). The germline V and J ends were trimmed by 5 bases and 5 bases, with 13 bases remaining between them. The CDR3 has 14 amino acids. CDR1 is SGHTA and CDR2 is FQGTGA in the germline V gene.

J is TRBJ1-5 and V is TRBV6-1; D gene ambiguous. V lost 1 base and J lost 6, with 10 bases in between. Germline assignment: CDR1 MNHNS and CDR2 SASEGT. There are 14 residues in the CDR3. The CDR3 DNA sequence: TGTGCCAGCAGTGAAGGATCAGAAGGTCAGCCCCAGCATTTT. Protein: CASSEGSEGQPQHF.

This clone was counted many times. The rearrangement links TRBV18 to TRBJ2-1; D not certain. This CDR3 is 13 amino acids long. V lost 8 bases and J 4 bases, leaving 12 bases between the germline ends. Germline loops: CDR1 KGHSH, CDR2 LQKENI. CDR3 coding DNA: TGTGCCAGCCGAGACACGACTTACAATGAGCAGTTCTTC. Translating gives CASRDTTYNEQFF.

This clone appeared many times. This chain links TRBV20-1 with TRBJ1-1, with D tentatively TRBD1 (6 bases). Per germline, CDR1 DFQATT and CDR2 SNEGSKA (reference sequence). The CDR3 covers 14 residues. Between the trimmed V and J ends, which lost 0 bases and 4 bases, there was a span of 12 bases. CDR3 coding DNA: TGCAGTGCTAGAGATGGAGGGGGGAGCACTGAAGCTTTCTTT. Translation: CSARDGGGSTEAFF.

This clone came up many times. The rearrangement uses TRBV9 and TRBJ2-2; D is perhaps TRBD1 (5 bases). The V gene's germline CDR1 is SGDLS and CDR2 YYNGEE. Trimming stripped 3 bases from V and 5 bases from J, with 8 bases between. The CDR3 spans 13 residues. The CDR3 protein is CASSARVTGELFF. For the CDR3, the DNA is TGTGCCAGCAGCGCCAGGGTAACCGGGGAGCTGTTTTTT.

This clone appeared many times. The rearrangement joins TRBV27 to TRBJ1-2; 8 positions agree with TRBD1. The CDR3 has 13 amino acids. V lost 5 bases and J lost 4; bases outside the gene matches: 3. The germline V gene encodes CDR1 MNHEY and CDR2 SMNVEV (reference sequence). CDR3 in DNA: TGTGCCAGCAGTACAGGGGGGAGCTATGGCTACACCTTC. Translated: CASSTGGSYGYTF.

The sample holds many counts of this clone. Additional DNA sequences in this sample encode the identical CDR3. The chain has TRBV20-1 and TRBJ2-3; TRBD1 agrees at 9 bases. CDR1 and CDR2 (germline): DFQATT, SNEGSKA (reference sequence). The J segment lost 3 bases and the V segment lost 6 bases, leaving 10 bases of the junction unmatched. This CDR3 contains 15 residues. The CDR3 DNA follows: TGCAGTGCAAGGGACAGGGTAATTAGTACAGATACGCAGTATTTT. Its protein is CSARDRVISTDTQYF.

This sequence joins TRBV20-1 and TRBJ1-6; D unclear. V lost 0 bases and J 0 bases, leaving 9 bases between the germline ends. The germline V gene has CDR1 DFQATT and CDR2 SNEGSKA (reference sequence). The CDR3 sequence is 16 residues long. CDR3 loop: CSAREGGGSYNSPLHF. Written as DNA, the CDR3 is TGCAGTGCTAGAGAAGGAGGCGGCTCCTATAATTCACCCCTCCACTTT.

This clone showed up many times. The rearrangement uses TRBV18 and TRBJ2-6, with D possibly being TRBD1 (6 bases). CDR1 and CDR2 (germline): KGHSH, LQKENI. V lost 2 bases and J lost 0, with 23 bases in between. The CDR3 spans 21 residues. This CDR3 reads CASSPEDGVDSYFSGANVLTF. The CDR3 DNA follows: TGTGCCAGCTCACCAGAGGATGGGGTGGACAGTTACTTCTCTGGGGCCAACGTCCTGACTTTC.

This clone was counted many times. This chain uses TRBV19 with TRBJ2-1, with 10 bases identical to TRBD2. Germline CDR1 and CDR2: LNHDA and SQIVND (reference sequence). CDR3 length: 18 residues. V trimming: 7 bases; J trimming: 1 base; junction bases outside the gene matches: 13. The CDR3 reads CASTPGLAESLSYNEQFF. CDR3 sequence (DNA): TGTGCCAGTACCCCAGGACTAGCGGAGAGCCTGTCCTACAATGAGCAGTTCTTC.

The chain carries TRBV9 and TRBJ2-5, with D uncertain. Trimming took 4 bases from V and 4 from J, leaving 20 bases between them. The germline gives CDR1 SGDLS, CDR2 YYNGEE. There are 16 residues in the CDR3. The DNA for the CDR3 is TGTGCCAGCAGCACCGGCGCGAGACTCCGAGGAGAGACCCAGTACTTC. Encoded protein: CASSTGARLRGETQYF.

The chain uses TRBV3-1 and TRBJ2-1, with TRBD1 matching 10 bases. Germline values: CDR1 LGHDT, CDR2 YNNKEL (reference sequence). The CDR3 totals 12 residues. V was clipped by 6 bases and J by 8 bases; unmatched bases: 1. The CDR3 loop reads CASRDRGHEQFF. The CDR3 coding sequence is TGTGCCAGCAGAGACAGGGGGCATGAGCAGTTCTTC.

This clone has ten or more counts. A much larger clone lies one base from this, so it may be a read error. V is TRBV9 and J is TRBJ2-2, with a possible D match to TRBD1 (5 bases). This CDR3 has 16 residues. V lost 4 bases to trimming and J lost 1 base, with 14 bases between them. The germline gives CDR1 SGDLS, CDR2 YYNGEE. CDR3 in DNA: TGTGCCAGCAGCCCCCTAGGGGCCATGAACACCGGGGAGCTGTTTTTT. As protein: CASSPLGAMNTGELFF.

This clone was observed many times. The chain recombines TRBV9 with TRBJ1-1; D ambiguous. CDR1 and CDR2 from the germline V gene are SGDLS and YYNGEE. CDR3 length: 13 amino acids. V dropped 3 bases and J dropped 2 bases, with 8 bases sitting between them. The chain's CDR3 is CASSATTNTEAFF. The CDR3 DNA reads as TGTGCCAGCAGCGCGACAACTAACACTGAAGCTTTCTTT.

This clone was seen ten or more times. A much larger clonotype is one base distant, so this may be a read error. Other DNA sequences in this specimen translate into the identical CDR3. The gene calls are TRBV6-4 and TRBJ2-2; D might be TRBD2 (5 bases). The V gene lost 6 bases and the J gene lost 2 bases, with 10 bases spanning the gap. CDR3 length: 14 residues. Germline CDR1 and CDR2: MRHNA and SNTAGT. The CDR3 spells CASRSRGNTGELFF. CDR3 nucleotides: TGTGCCAGCAGGAGCCGGGGAAACACCGGGGAGCTGTTTTTT.

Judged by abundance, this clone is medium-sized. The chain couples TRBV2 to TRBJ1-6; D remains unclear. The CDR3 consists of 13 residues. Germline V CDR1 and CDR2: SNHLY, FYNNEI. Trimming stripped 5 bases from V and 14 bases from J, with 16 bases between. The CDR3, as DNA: TGTGCCAGCAGTCCGGGCATGACGAGTGCCCTCCACTTT. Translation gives CASSPGMTSALHF.